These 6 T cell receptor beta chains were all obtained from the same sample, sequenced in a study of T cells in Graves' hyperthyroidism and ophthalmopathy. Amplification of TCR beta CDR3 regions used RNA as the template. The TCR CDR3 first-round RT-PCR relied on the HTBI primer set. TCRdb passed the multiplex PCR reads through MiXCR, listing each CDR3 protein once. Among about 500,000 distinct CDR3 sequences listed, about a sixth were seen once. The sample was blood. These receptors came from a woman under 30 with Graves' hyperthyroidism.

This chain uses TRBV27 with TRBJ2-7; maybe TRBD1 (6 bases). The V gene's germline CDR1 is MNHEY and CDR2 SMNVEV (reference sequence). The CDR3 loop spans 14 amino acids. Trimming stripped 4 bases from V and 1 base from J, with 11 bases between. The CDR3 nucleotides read TGTGCCAGCAGTTCCCCGGACAGTTCCTACGAGCAGTACTTC. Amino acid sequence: CASSSPDSSYEQYF.

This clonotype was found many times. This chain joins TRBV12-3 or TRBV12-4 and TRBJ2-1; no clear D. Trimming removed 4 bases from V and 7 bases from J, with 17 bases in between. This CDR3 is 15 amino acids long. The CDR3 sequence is CASSSPGFEGNEQFF. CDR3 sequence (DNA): TGTGCCAGCAGTTCTCCCGGTTTCGAAGGGAATGAGCAGTTCTTC.

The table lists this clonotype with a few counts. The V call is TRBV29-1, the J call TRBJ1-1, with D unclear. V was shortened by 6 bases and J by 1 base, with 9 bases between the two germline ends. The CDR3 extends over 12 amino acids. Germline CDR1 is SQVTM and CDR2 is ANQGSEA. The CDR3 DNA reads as TGCAGCGTAGTCCCAGGGAACACTGAAGCTTTCTTT. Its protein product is CSVVPGNTEAFF.

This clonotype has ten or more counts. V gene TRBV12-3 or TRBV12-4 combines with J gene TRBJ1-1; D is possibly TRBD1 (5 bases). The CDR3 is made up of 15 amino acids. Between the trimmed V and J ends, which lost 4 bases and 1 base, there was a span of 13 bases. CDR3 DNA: TGTGCCAGCAGTTCACTGGGGCGTGAGAACACTGAAGCTTTCTTT. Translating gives CASSSLGRENTEAFF.

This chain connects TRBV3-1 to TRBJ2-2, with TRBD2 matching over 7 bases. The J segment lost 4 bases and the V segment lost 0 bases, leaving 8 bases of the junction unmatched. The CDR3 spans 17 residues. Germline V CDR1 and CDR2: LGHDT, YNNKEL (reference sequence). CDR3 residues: CASSQEGRAASTGELFF. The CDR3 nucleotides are TGTGCCAGCAGCCAAGAGGGGAGGGCGGCCTCCACCGGGGAGCTGTTTTTT.

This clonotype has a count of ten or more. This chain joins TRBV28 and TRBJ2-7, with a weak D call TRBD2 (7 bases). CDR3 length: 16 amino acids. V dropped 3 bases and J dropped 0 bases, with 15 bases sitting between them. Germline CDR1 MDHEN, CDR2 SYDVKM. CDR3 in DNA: TGTGCCAGCAGTTTGAGGGGGGGCACGAGCTCCTACGAGCAGTACTTC. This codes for CASSLRGGTSSYEQYF.